A single sample gave rise to the 23 T cell receptor beta chains below, sequenced in a study of T cell responses to AZD1222 COVID-19 vaccine (dated by TCRdb to the early 2020s). Taken with the paper, the label for time point translates to: baseline before first vaccination. Receptor libraries were prepared by the immunoSEQ multiplex PCR assay. In its TCRdb copy, this immuneACCESS table keeps in-frame sequences only and misses some clones. Where compared with another copy, unresolved V genes explain less than half of these, and the others have no known cause. Across this sample there are some 140,000 clones, with 90% seen only once. The ten top clones hold about 20% of the sample. The sequenced sample was peripheral blood, obtained on day 0 of AZD1222 vaccination. The source is an adult in good health.

The chain combines TRBV6-5 with TRBJ2-3, with TRBD2 matching over 10 bases. The V gene's germline CDR1 is MNHEY and CDR2 SVGAGI. V trimming: 4 bases; J trimming: 5 bases; junction bases outside the gene matches: 9. The CDR3 length is 16 residues. The CDR3 here is CASSFSPLAGVDTQYF. CDR3 nucleotides: TGTGCCAGCAGTTTTTCCCCTCTAGCGGGGGTAGATACGCAGTATTTT.

The rearrangement links TRBV3-1 (or the pseudogene TRBV3-2) to TRBJ2-5, with 7 bases that match TRBD2. The CDR3 sequence is 14 residues long. With V trimmed by 2 bases and J by 4 bases, 4 bases remained unmatched. The V gene's germline CDR1 is LGHDT and CDR2 YNNKEL (reference sequence). In nucleotides, the CDR3 is TGTGCCAGCAGCCAAAGGGTAGCGGGAGAGACCCAGTACTTC. Translating it yields CASSQRVAGETQYF.

This clone has just one count. The rearrangement joins TRBV5-4 to TRBJ2-7, with D possibly matching TRBD1 (5 bases). The CDR3 extends over 15 amino acids. V was pared by 0 bases and J by 0 bases, with 10 bases between. Germline V gene sequence: CDR1 SGHNT, CDR2 YYREEE (reference sequence). The CDR3 DNA reads TGTGCCAGCAGCTTGGATCCAGGGCTCTCCTACGAGCAGTACTTC. As protein: CASSLDPGLSYEQYF.

The chain recombines TRBV30 with TRBJ1-2, with TRBD1 as a possible D gene (6 bases). CDR1 GTSNPN and CDR2 SVGIG come from the germline V gene (reference sequence). Trimming shortened V by 0 bases and J by 3 bases, and 14 bases separated the two germline ends. This CDR3 region has 15 residues. CDR3 loop: CAWSVLGGLDYGYTF. CDR3 in DNA: TGTGCCTGGAGTGTACTTGGGGGGCTCGACTATGGCTACACCTTC.

The CDR3 nucleotides read TGTGCCAGCAGTTACCCTGGGACGTACTATGGCTACACCTTC. Protein product: CASSYPGTYYGYTF. V gene TRBV6-5 combines with J gene TRBJ1-2; D possibly corresponds to TRBD1 (5 bases). CDR1 MNHEY and CDR2 SVGAGI come from the germline V gene. V was cut by 2 bases and J by 3 bases, with 10 bases left in between. This CDR3 region has 14 residues.

The chain joins TRBV6-5 to TRBJ2-7; D is unresolved. Germline values: CDR1 MNHEY, CDR2 SVGAGI. CDR3 length equals 12 residues. V was clipped by 3 bases and J by 8 bases, with 11 bases between them. The DNA of the CDR3 is TGTGCCAGCAGTTATCCCCGAGCCCAGCAGTACTTC. It codes for CASSYPRAQQYF.

The V call is TRBV5-8, the J call TRBJ1-2, with D unclear. The CDR3 spans 13 residues. Per germline, CDR1 SGHTS and CDR2 YDEGEE. V lost 9 bases and J lost 4, with 16 bases in between. CDR3 sequence: CATVFYGGYGYTF. In DNA, the CDR3 is TGTGCCACCGTATTCTATGGCGGCTATGGCTACACCTTC. The whole variable domain, remainder taken from reference TRBV5-8 and TRBJ1-2, is EAGVTQSPTHLIKTRGQQATLRCSPISGHTSVYWYQQALGLGLQFLLWYDEGEERNRGNFPPRFSGRQFPNYSSELNVNALELEDSALYLCATVFYGGYGYTFGSGTRLTVV.

This clone was observed a handful of times. This chain links TRBV27 with TRBJ1-5; no reliable D call. The V end lost 6 bases, the J end lost 1 base, and 10 bases lay between the germline ends. Germline V gene data show CDR1 as MNHEY and CDR2 as SMNVEV (reference sequence). This CDR3 has 14 amino acids. CDR3 residues: CASSPGWSNQPQHF. The CDR3 coding sequence is TGTGCCAGCAGCCCAGGTTGGAGCAATCAGCCCCAGCATTTT.

For the CDR3, the DNA is TGTGCCTCCCGGGGAGTGAACACTGAAGCTTTCTTT. Its protein is CASRGVNTEAFF. The rearrangement uses TRBV11-2 and TRBJ1-1; D is uncertain. Germline CDR1 SGHAT, CDR2 FQNNGV. The CDR3 loop spans 12 amino acids. The V and J ends lost 11 bases and 0 bases respectively, with 10 bases between them.

The gene calls are TRBV9 and TRBJ1-1; no clear D. CDR1 and CDR2 (germline): SGDLS, YYNGEE. The CDR3 consists of 14 residues. Trimming cost V 0 bases and J 3 bases, with 9 bases left between them. The CDR3 coding sequence is TGTGCCAGCAGCGTAGATGAGGCGTACACTGAAGCTTTCTTT. Amino acid sequence: CASSVDEAYTEAFF.

CDR3 coding DNA: TGCGCCAGCAGCTTGATACAGGGGAATGGCTACACCTTC. Residues: CASSLIQGNGYTF. This rearrangement joins TRBV5-1 to TRBJ1-2; TRBD1 aligns across 7 bases. CDR1 SGHRS and CDR2 YFSETQ come from the germline V gene. The CDR3 runs 13 residues. Trimming took 1 base from V and 6 from J; bases not matched to a gene: 3. The complete variable domain, with remaining parts taken from reference TRBV5-1 and TRBJ1-2, reads KAGVTQTPRYLIKTRGQQVTLSCSPISGHRSVSWYQQTPGQGLQFLFEYFSETQRNKGNFPGRFSGRQFSNSRSEMNVSTLELGDSALYLCASSLIQGNGYTFGSGTRLTVV.

A single count supports this clone. The chain is built from TRBV24-1 and TRBJ2-7; TRBD1 aligns across 8 bases. Losses at the gene ends were 5 bases for V and 3 bases for J; bases not matched to a gene: 8. This CDR3 is 15 amino acids long. Germline V gives CDR1 KGHDR, CDR2 SFDVKD. For the CDR3, the DNA is TGTGCCACCAGTGTCGGACAGGGTAGCGTCTACGAGCAGTACTTC. Protein: CATSVGQGSVYEQYF.

There are a few counts of this clone. CDR3 sequence (DNA): TGTGCCAGCAGTGAGTTCGTTGAGCAGTACTTC. As protein: CASSEFVEQYF. The V call is TRBV6-1, the J call TRBJ2-7; no firm D call. Trimming removed 3 bases from V and 7 bases from J, with 7 bases in between. This CDR3 region has 11 residues. CDR1 is MNHNS and CDR2 is SASEGT in the germline V gene.

This chain links TRBV6-5 with TRBJ1-2; D remains unclear. The CDR3 is 14 residues long. V shed 0 bases and J shed 2 bases, with 7 bases lying between them. Germline values: CDR1 MNHEY, CDR2 SVGAGI. For the CDR3, the DNA is TGTGCCAGCAGTTACTCGGCCGTCAACTATGGCTACACCTTC. Residues: CASSYSAVNYGYTF.

The rearrangement links TRBV30 to TRBJ1-4, with no clear D. Trimming took off 3 bases at V and 13 bases at J, with 18 bases between the two ends. This CDR3 spans 13 amino acids. The V gene's germline CDR1 is GTSNPN and CDR2 SVGIG (reference sequence). CDR3 loop: CAWSPSGPFGLFF. CDR3 sequence (DNA): TGTGCCTGGAGCCCCTCGGGCCCTTTTGGACTGTTTTTT.

The J gene is TRBJ1-3, the V gene TRBV4-1; D perhaps matches TRBD1 (5 bases). Germline loops: CDR1 MGHRA, CDR2 YSYEKL. Trimming left V 1 base short and J 0 bases short, with 13 bases between. This CDR3 spans 17 amino acids. CDR3 protein: CASSQGGARGSGNTIYF. The DNA for the CDR3 is TGCGCCAGCAGCCAAGGAGGGGCAAGGGGCTCTGGAAACACCATATATTTT.

The J gene is TRBJ1-4, the V gene TRBV7-9; the D gene is possibly TRBD1 (5 bases). This CDR3 has 12 residues. Trimming pared 5 bases from V and 6 bases from J, leaving 7 bases between. Per the germline V gene, CDR1 is SEHNR and CDR2 is FQNEAQ (reference sequence). CDR3 in DNA: TGTGCCAGCAGCGGGGACGATGAAAAACTGTTTTTT. This encodes CASSGDDEKLFF.

The chain joins TRBV5-6 to TRBJ2-7; D ambiguous. Germline-derived CDR1 and CDR2 are SGHDT and YYEEEE. The V end lost 6 bases, the J end lost 0 bases, and 16 bases lay between the germline ends. This CDR3 has 15 amino acids. The CDR3 sequence is CASTLAWQSSYEQYF. The CDR3 nucleotides are TGTGCCAGCACCCTGGCCTGGCAGAGCTCCTACGAGCAGTACTTC.

CDR3 bases: TGTGCCAGCAGTTACCGGACAGCCTACGAGCAGTACTTC. Translated, it gives CASSYRTAYEQYF. The chain carries TRBV6-5 and TRBJ2-7, with D possibly matching TRBD1 (6 bases). Trimming took off 2 bases at V and 2 bases at J, with 7 bases between the two ends. This CDR3 contains 13 residues. Per germline, CDR1 MNHEY and CDR2 SVGAGI.

This clone was observed once. The chain uses TRBV29-1 and TRBJ2-6; D is ambiguous. This CDR3 is built from 12 residues. CDR1 and CDR2 (germline): SQVTM, ANQGSEA. Between the trimmed V and J ends, which lost 6 bases and 0 bases, there was a span of 3 bases. The CDR3 is CSVSSGANVLTF. The CDR3 DNA is TGCAGCGTGAGCTCTGGGGCCAACGTCCTGACTTTC.

The gene calls are TRBV9 and TRBJ1-2; D gene ambiguous. CDR3 size: 15 residues. Germline values: CDR1 SGDLS, CDR2 YYNGEE. Trimming stripped 4 bases from V and 1 base from J, with 14 bases between. In DNA, the CDR3 is TGTGCCAGCAGCCCTTCGATGACAAATAACTATGGCTACACCTTC. This gives the protein CASSPSMTNNYGYTF.

The rearrangement uses TRBV7-8 and TRBJ1-5, with a weak D call TRBD1 (5 bases). V lost 5 bases, J lost 7 bases, and 12 bases lay in between. The CDR3 is 13 residues long. CDR1 and CDR2 (germline): SGHVS, FQNEAQ. CDR3 residues: CASSQGPGQPQHF. The CDR3 coding sequence is TGTGCCAGCAGCCAGGGACCGGGCCAGCCCCAGCATTTT.

The chain joins TRBV6-2 or TRBV6-3 to TRBJ2-1; D assignment may be TRBD1 or TRBD2 (5 bases each). Trimming took off 4 bases at V and 7 bases at J, with 17 bases between the two ends. Germline CDR1 MNHEY, CDR2 SVGEGT. The CDR3 is 15 amino acids. This CDR3 reads CASSFRGLQVNEQFF. The CDR3 nucleotides are TGTGCCAGCAGTTTTCGGGGTTTACAGGTGAATGAGCAGTTCTTC.